This T cell receptor (beta chain) was recorded in a study of OX40 agonist ivuxolimab in advanced cancers. Across the study: Patients were given ivuxolimab, an antibody that agonizes OX40 (CD134). Hepatocellular carcinoma, melanoma, renal cell or head and neck cancer was diagnosed in the dose-escalation patients. The mean age was approximately 60 years, ranging from 23 to 79, with about four fifths of participants male. Findings of the study overall: Expanded peripheral T cell antigen specificity was not determined.

Clones were read by immunoSEQ multiplex PCR, and TCRdb kept only the in-frame ones, dropping some. The sample carries 85,000 to 95,000 clones, around 90% recorded once. Germline values: CDR1 LGHNA, CDR2 YNFKEQ. V was clipped by 1 base and J by 2 bases, with 18 bases between them. The CDR3 is made up of 17 amino acids. As concerns this clone: Its target is not known.

The origin of this receptor is an adult with an advanced solid tumor such as melanoma, head and neck, liver or kidney cancer. The V call is TRBV4-2, the J call TRBJ2-7; weak D call: TRBD2 (5 bases). This material consisted of CD4+ or CD8+ T cells sorted from blood, taken in a trial of the OX40 agonist ivuxolimab. The DNA for the CDR3 is TGTGCCAGCAGCCAAGTCGGGTCAGTAGGACTCCCCTACGAGCAGTACTTC. Its translation is CASSQVGSVGLPYEQYF.